The next 5 T cell receptor beta chains were all read from a single sample in a study of cytomegalovirus exposure and HLA in healthy donors. Primers for the PCR totalled 60 Vbeta and 13 Jbeta. Sequencing used immunoSEQ multiplex PCR; TCRdb keeps in-frame clones, though not all of them. The sample shows approximately 150,000 clones, about 60% of them seen only once. Specimen: PBMCs. The receptor source for this set is a woman aged 60 to 75 in good health and CMV-seropositive.

The CDR3 DNA sequence: TGTGCCAGCAGTGCCGGAGGTGCGGCTAGCACAGATACGCAGTATTTT. Translated: CASSAGGAASTDTQYF. The chain joins TRBV25-1 to TRBJ2-3; D is perhaps TRBD2 (5 bases). The CDR3 sequence is 16 residues long. V was shortened by 4 bases and J by 0 bases, with 14 bases between the two germline ends. Per the germline V gene, CDR1 is MGHDK and CDR2 is SYGVNS.

Notes on this clone: Different DNA sequences within this sample yield the same CDR3. This sequence joins TRBV18 and TRBJ2-3, with D possibly TRBD1 on 6 matching bases. This CDR3 region has 14 residues. From germline, CDR1 is KGHSH and CDR2 LQKENI. The germline V and J ends were trimmed by 3 bases and 0 bases, with 7 bases remaining between them. The CDR3 protein is CASSPGGSTDTQYF. CDR3 DNA: TGTGCCAGCTCACCTGGGGGCAGCACAGATACGCAGTATTTT.

This clone was detected only a few times. This chain connects TRBV6-6 to TRBJ1-5; 7 bases align to TRBD1. CDR1 is MNHNY and CDR2 is SVGAGI in the germline V gene (reference sequence). The CDR3 has 14 residues. Trimming cost V 5 bases and J 4 bases; bases outside gene matches: 5. The CDR3 sequence: CASSEGQSNQPQHF. CDR3 DNA sequence: TGTGCCAGCAGTGAGGGACAGTCGAATCAGCCCCAGCATTTT.

The chain recombines TRBV19 with TRBJ2-2; TRBD2 matches at 11 bases. J was trimmed by 2 bases and V by 7 bases; bases with no gene match: 6. The CDR3 contains 16 residues. Germline assignment: CDR1 LNHDA and CDR2 SQIVND (reference sequence). In DNA, the CDR3 is TGTGCCAGTAACCCGGGACTAGCGGCAAACACCGGGGAGCTGTTTTTT. This translates into CASNPGLAANTGELFF.

The V gene is TRBV4-3, the J gene TRBJ2-2, with unresolved D. Germline V gene lookup returns CDR1 LGHNA and CDR2 YSLEER. Deletions cut 0 bases from V and 7 bases from J, with 3 bases between. The CDR3 has 12 amino acids. Here the CDR3 DNA reads TGCGCCAGCAGCCAAGAGTACGGGGAGCTGTTTTTT. Translating it yields CASSQEYGELFF.